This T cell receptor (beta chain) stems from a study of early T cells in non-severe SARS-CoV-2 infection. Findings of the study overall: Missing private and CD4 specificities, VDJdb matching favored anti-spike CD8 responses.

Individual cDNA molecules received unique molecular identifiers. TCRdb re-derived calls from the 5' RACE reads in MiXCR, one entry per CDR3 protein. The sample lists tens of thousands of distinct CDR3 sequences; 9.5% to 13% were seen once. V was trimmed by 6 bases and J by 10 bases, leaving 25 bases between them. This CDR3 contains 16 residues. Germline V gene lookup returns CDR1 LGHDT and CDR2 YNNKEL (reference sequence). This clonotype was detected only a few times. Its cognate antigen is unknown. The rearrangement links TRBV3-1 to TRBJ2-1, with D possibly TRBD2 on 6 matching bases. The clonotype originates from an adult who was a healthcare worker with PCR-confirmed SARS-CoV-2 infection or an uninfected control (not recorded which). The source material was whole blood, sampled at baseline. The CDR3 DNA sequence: TGTGCCAGCAGTGTTCGTGGGGGAGGAATCACAAGAGAGCAGTTCTTC. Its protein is CASSVRGGGITREQFF.